The rows below give T cell receptor beta chains drawn from one sample of a study of CD8 T cells in Susac syndrome. TCRdb passed the immunoSEQ multiplex PCR reads through MiXCR, listing each CDR3 protein once. The data hold roughly 200,000 distinct CDR3 sequences, with approximately 96% observed a single time. The sample comprised CD4+ T cells from PBMCs. These receptors were obtained from a human donor with multiple sclerosis. The CDR3 runs from the conserved cysteine through the conserved F or W. Fields, in order: clone size, D gene, V gene, J gene, CDR3 protein, CDR3 DNA. The D gene is left open where the match is weak. Clone size is stated in some rows and not others, as once, few, many or a class when expanded.

size: .
D: TRBD2
V: TRBV4-2
J: TRBJ2-1
CDR3: CASSQPGLAGPIEQFF
DNA: TGTGCCAGCAGCCAACCGGGACTAGCGGGGCCAATTGAGCAGTTCTTC

size: .
D: TRBD1
V: TRBV5-1
J: TRBJ1-6
CDR3: CASSLAGGFNSPLHF
DNA: TGCGCCAGCAGCTTAGCAGGGGGTTTTAATTCACCCCTCCACTTT

size: .
D: .
V: TRBV4-1
J: TRBJ1-5
CDR3: CASSQGKEYYQPQHF
DNA: TGCGCCAGCAGCCAGGGTAAGGAGTACTATCAGCCCCAGCATTTT

size: .
D: TRBD1
V: TRBV2
J: TRBJ2-5
CDR3: CASSEDRGQETQYF
DNA: TGTGCCAGCAGTGAGGACAGGGGCCAAGAGACCCAGTACTTC

size: .
D: .
V: TRBV27
J: TRBJ1-1
CDR3: CASSFSGRLTEAFF
DNA: TGTGCCAGCAGTTTCTCCGGGCGGCTCACTGAAGCTTTCTTT

size: .
D: .
V: TRBV6-5
J: TRBJ2-2
CDR3: CASRNGQPSPGELFF
DNA: TGTGCCAGCAGAAACGGACAGCCATCACCCGGGGAGCTGTTTTTT

size: .
D: .
V: TRBV6-1
J: TRBJ2-5
CDR3: CASSELWRGEETQYF
DNA: TGTGCCAGCAGTGAACTATGGCGGGGCGAAGAGACCCAGTACTTC

size: .
D: TRBD2
V: TRBV13
J: TRBJ2-3
CDR3: CASTRAGDGTDTQYF
DNA: TGTGCCAGCACGCGAGCGGGGGACGGCACAGATACGCAGTATTTT

size: .
D: .
V: TRBV7-6
J: TRBJ2-7
CDR3: CASSLYSSGEQYF
DNA: TGTGCCAGCAGCTTATACTCCTCGGGCGAGCAGTACTTC

size: .
D: TRBD2
V: TRBV4-3
J: TRBJ2-3
CDR3: CASSQVVRGGGSTDTQYF
DNA: TGCGCCAGCAGCCAAGTGGTCCGCGGGGGAGGAAGCACAGATACGCAGTATTTT

size: .
D: .
V: TRBV2
J: TRBJ1-5
CDR3: CASSSAREQPQHF
DNA: TGTGCCAGCAGTTCTGCCAGGGAACAGCCCCAGCATTTT

size: .
D: .
V: TRBV28
J: TRBJ2-7
CDR3: CASSLWPSYEQYF
DNA: TGTGCCAGCAGTTTATGGCCGTCCTACGAGCAGTACTTC

size: .
D: .
V: TRBV30
J: TRBJ2-7
CDR3: CAWSPGISYEQYF
DNA: TGTGCCTGGAGTCCGGGTATCTCCTACGAGCAGTACTTC

size: .
D: TRBD2
V: TRBV7-9
J: TRBJ2-3
CDR3: CASSPMGGSTDTQYF
DNA: TGTGCCAGCAGCCCCATGGGGGGGAGCACAGATACGCAGTATTTT

size: .
D: .
V: TRBV12-3/TRBV12-4
J: TRBJ1-1
CDR3: CASSIGGARTEAFF
DNA: TGTGCCAGCAGTATCGGAGGGGCGCGGACTGAAGCTTTCTTT

size: .
D: .
V: TRBV20-1
J: TRBJ1-6
CDR3: CSARDRLNSPLHF
DNA: TGCAGTGCCCGAGACAGACTCAATTCACCCCTCCACTTT

size: .
D: .
V: TRBV3-1
J: TRBJ1-1
CDR3: CASSQTLNTEAFF
DNA: TGTGCCAGCAGCCAGACCCTGAACACTGAAGCTTTCTTT

size: .
D: .
V: TRBV9
J: TRBJ2-7
CDR3: CASSVDMGEQYF
DNA: TGTGCCAGCAGCGTAGACATGGGAGAGCAGTACTTC

size: .
D: .
V: TRBV27
J: TRBJ1-1
CDR3: CASSPLLQGLGTEAFF
DNA: TGTGCCAGCAGTCCGCTCTTACAGGGTCTGGGCACTGAAGCTTTCTTT

size: .
D: TRBD2
V: TRBV5-1
J: TRBJ2-3
CDR3: CASSLALAGTDTQYF
DNA: TGCGCCAGCAGCTTGGCCCTAGCGGGCACAGATACGCAGTATTTT

size: .
D: TRBD2
V: TRBV30
J: TRBJ2-3
CDR3: CAWSATLASTDTQYF
DNA: TGTGCCTGGAGTGCGACACTAGCGAGCACAGATACGCAGTATTTT

size: .
D: .
V: TRBV29-1
J: TRBJ1-4
CDR3: CSGENEKLFF
DNA: TGCAGCGGTGAAAATGAAAAACTGTTTTTT

size: .
D: .
V: TRBV2
J: TRBJ1-2
CDR3: CASSLQVDYGYTF
DNA: TGTGCCAGCAGTCTTCAAGTAGACTATGGCTACACCTTC

size: .
D: .
V: TRBV5-1
J: TRBJ2-7
CDR3: CASSTELSAYEQYF
DNA: TGCGCCAGCAGCACAGAACTATCGGCCTACGAGCAGTACTTC

size: .
D: .
V: TRBV18
J: TRBJ1-2
CDR3: CASSPSASWDGYTF
DNA: TGTGCCAGCTCACCATCAGCGAGCTGGGATGGCTACACCTTC

size: .
D: TRBD2
V: TRBV6-5
J: TRBJ2-1
CDR3: CASSNPAGGSYNEQFF
DNA: TGTGCCAGCAGTAACCCAGCGGGGGGATCCTACAATGAGCAGTTCTTC

size: .
D: TRBD1
V: TRBV29-1
J: TRBJ1-2
CDR3: CSGLGSGTVDYGYTF
DNA: TGCAGCGGCCTAGGCTCAGGGACAGTGGACTATGGCTACACCTTC

size: .
D: .
V: TRBV7-2
J: TRBJ2-2
CDR3: CASSDRTANTGELFF
DNA: TGTGCCAGCAGCGACAGGACCGCGAACACCGGGGAGCTGTTTTTT

size: .
D: .
V: TRBV5-1
J: TRBJ2-5
CDR3: CASSLSGTGFQETQYF
DNA: TGCGCCAGCAGCTTGTCCGGTACAGGGTTCCAAGAGACCCAGTACTTC

size: .
D: .
V: TRBV5-4
J: TRBJ1-5
CDR3: CASSLEPGSNQPQHF
DNA: TGTGCCAGCAGCTTGGAACCAGGGAGCAATCAGCCCCAGCATTTT

size: once
D: .
V: TRBV30
J: TRBJ2-7
CDR3: CAWSVWGLSYEQYF
DNA: TGTGCCTGGAGTGTGTGGGGGTTATCCTACGAGCAGTACTTC

size: .
D: .
V: TRBV9
J: TRBJ2-5
CDR3: CASSVGTGETQYF
DNA: TGTGCCAGCAGCGTAGGGACCGGAGAGACCCAGTACTTC

size: .
D: .
V: TRBV18
J: TRBJ2-5
CDR3: CASSPTDSASQYF
DNA: TGTGCCAGCTCACCAACGGACTCGGCGTCCCAGTACTTC

size: .
D: .
V: TRBV29-1
J: TRBJ1-1
CDR3: CSAARGLGVAEAFF
DNA: TGCAGCGCCGCACGGGGGTTGGGGGTCGCTGAAGCTTTCTTT

size: .
D: .
V: TRBV27
J: TRBJ2-7
CDR3: CASSLGGRGYEQYF
DNA: TGTGCCAGCAGTTTAGGGGGTCGGGGCTACGAGCAGTACTTC

size: .
D: .
V: TRBV9
J: TRBJ1-1
CDR3: CASGRDYTEAFF
DNA: TGTGCCAGTGGAAGGGACTACACTGAAGCTTTCTTT

size: .
D: .
V: TRBV21-1
J: TRBJ1-1
CDR3: CASSKVVGTEAFF
DNA: TGTGCCAGCAGCAAAGTGGTAGGCACTGAAGCTTTCTTT

size: .
D: .
V: TRBV7-6
J: TRBJ1-5
CDR3: CASSPRALGGNQPQHF
DNA: TGTGCCAGCAGCCCCAGGGCCCTTGGGGGCAATCAGCCCCAGCATTTT

size: .
D: .
V: TRBV12-3/TRBV12-4
J: TRBJ1-2
CDR3: CASSSTYGYTF
DNA: TGTGCCAGCAGTTCGACCTATGGCTACACCTTC

size: .
D: TRBD1
V: TRBV25-1
J: TRBJ1-5
CDR3: CASSELGQGDQPQHF
DNA: TGTGCCAGCAGTGAATTGGGACAGGGGGATCAGCCCCAGCATTTT

size: once
D: .
V: TRBV5-6
J: TRBJ1-2
CDR3: CASSPVGQPYGYTF
DNA: TGTGCCAGCAGCCCGGTAGGGCAGCCCTATGGCTACACCTTC

size: .
D: TRBD1
V: TRBV5-6
J: TRBJ1-1
CDR3: CASSWTGGNEAFF
DNA: TGTGCCAGCAGCTGGACAGGGGGGAATGAAGCTTTCTTT